This entry lists 10 T cell receptor beta chains sequenced from one sample in a study of CD8 T cells in ankylosing spondylitis. Antigen specificity for these receptors is unknown. Study-wide points: For ankylosing spondylitis blood, a TCR beta motif of seven to nine highly homologous variants appeared characteristic.

Via MiXCR, TCRdb re-called the 5' RACE reads, giving one row per CDR3 protein. In the table there are about 440,000 distinct CDR3 sequences, 15% to 20% of which are singletons. The specimen was blood, either unsorted or a sorted T cell fraction (not recorded which). The receptors were gathered from a male donor with ankylosing spondylitis.

Only a few counts were recorded for this clonotype. This chain connects TRBV5-6 to TRBJ2-5; TRBD2 matches at 10 bases. The germline V gene encodes CDR1 SGHDT and CDR2 YYEEEE. The CDR3 contains 16 residues. V shed 4 bases and J 3 bases; nucleotides not matched to a gene: 9. The CDR3 DNA follows: TGTGCCAGCAGCCCCCTCGTAGCGGGGGGCGAAGAGACCCAGTACTTC. Translated, it gives CASSPLVAGGEETQYF.

This clonotype was recorded at least ten times. The chain links TRBV29-1 to TRBJ2-5; D might be TRBD1 (5 bases). The germline V and J ends were trimmed by 2 bases and 3 bases, with 16 bases remaining between them. From germline, CDR1 is SQVTM and CDR2 ANQGSEA. The CDR3 totals 15 residues. The CDR3 DNA reads TGCAGCGTTGAAACTCTTAACAAAGGGGAAGAGACCCAGTACTTC. Protein sequence: CSVETLNKGEETQYF. Variable domain in full (rest from reference TRBV29-1 and TRBJ2-5): SAVISQKPSRDICQRGTSLTIQCQVDSQVTMMFWYRQQPGQSLTLIATANQGSEATYESGFVIDKFPISRPNLTFSTLTVSNMSPEDSSIYLCSVETLNKGEETQYFGPGTRLLVL.

The chain joins TRBV21-1 to TRBJ2-7; TRBD1, as called in the table, went unchecked against the DNA. TRBV21-1 is a pseudogene segment. The CDR3 is 13 residues long. The CDR3 here is CASSNRTGNEQYF. DNA of the CDR3: TGTGCCAGCAGCAATAGGACAGGCAACGAGCAGTACTTC.

This clonotype was detected a few times. The chain couples TRBV3-1 to TRBJ2-7; TRBD1 matches at 9 bases. Per germline, CDR1 LGHDT and CDR2 YNNKEL (reference sequence). Trimming at V came to 0 bases and at J to 5 bases, leaving 8 bases not matched to a gene. CDR3 length equals 16 residues. CDR3 loop: CASSQDWNRGQDEQYF. Written as DNA, the CDR3 is TGTGCCAGCAGCCAAGATTGGAACAGGGGGCAGGACGAGCAGTACTTC.

This clonotype was detected only a few times. The CDR3 sequence is CASSPGTGLYYGYTF. As DNA, the CDR3 is TGTGCCAGCTCACCCGGGACAGGGTTGTACTATGGCTACACCTTC. The chain couples TRBV18 to TRBJ1-2; 9 bases are shared with TRBD1. J gave up 3 bases and V 3 bases, and 5 bases lay outside the gene matches. This CDR3 is built from 15 residues. The germline V gene has CDR1 KGHSH and CDR2 LQKENI.

The table lists this clonotype with a few counts. The chain employs TRBV20-1 and TRBJ2-7; either TRBD1 or TRBD2 may fit D (5 bases each). Trimming removed 6 bases at V and 1 base at J, with 16 bases between. The CDR3 spans 14 residues. Germline assignment: CDR1 DFQATT and CDR2 SNEGSKA (reference sequence). The CDR3 loop is CSARTGTESYEQYF. The CDR3 bases are TGCAGTGCCAGAACCGGGACCGAGTCCTACGAGCAGTACTTC.

This clonotype was detected a few times. The chain links TRBV4-1 to TRBJ2-1; TRBD2 agrees at 8 bases. V lost 1 base, J lost 5 bases, and 19 bases stayed unmatched. Per the germline V gene, CDR1 is MGHRA and CDR2 is YSYEKL. The CDR3 is made up of 20 amino acids. CDR3 protein: CASSQVGMLKAGARDNEQFF. The CDR3 DNA follows: TGCGCCAGCAGCCAAGTCGGAATGCTGAAAGCGGGAGCGCGGGACAATGAGCAGTTCTTC.

In the case of this clonotype: An end of the junction differs from the germline gene, which may be a read error. The chain couples TRBV7-2 to TRBJ2-5; D is perhaps TRBD2 (5 bases). The CDR3 is 14 residues long. Germline lookup yields CDR1 SGHTA and CDR2 FQGNSA. The CDR3 region has the DNA TGTGCCTGCAGCTCCATGGCCAGAGGGGAGACCCAGTACTTC. Protein sequence: CACSSMARGETQYF.

V gene TRBV5-1 combines with J gene TRBJ2-5, with 10 bases identical to TRBD2. V was pared by 6 bases and J by 2 bases, with 13 bases of the junction left unmatched. CDR3 length equals 17 residues. Per germline, CDR1 SGHRS and CDR2 YFSETQ. In DNA, the CDR3 is TGCGCCAGCACCCTCCCGACTAGCGGGCTGGGTCAAGAGACCCAGTACTTC. Translation gives CASTLPTSGLGQETQYF.

The chain carries TRBV5-1 and TRBJ2-2, with 8 positions matching TRBD2. The germline V gene encodes CDR1 SGHRS and CDR2 YFSETQ. The CDR3 sequence is 16 residues long. V dropped 5 bases and J dropped 6; count of bases not matched to a gene: 12. The CDR3 region is CASSPFSGNVAGELFF. The CDR3 nucleotides read TGCGCCAGCAGTCCCTTTAGCGGGAATGTCGCCGGGGAGCTGTTTTTT.